Listed below are T cell receptor beta chains from one sample, sequenced in a study of post-analysis software for immune sequencing data. TCRdb passed the PCR reads through MiXCR, listing each CDR3 protein once. The sample consists of hundreds of thousands of distinct CDR3 sequences, around 27% of them appearing once. Sample: blood. These receptors were taken from a girl aged 5 to 17 with multiple sclerosis. The CDR3 runs from the conserved cysteine through the conserved F or W. Fields, in order: J gene, D gene, V gene, clone size, CDR3 DNA, CDR3 protein. A D gene is named only where the DNA matches it firmly. Clone size is not always given. Where it is, it says once, few, many or a class for expanded clones.

TRBJ2-3,NA,TRBV20-1,NA,TGCAGTGCCTCCCCGGACGGCGAGCTTAGCACAGATACGCAGTATTTT,CSASPDGELSTDTQYF
TRBJ1-3,NA,TRBV29-1,NA,TGCAGCGTTGTAATCGGAAACACCATATATTTT,CSVVIGNTIYF
TRBJ2-7,TRBD2,TRBV7-2,few,TGTGCCAGCAGCTTAGACGGCGGGAGCAACTACGAGCAGTACTTC,CASSLDGGSNYEQYF
TRBJ2-3,NA,TRBV12-3/TRBV12-4,NA,TGTGCCAGCAGTTTCGATGGTTGGTGGGGCGCTAATACGCAGTATTTT,CASSFDGWWGANTQYF
TRBJ1-5,TRBD1,TRBV7-8,many,TGTGCCAGCAGCTCGGACAGGGGCAATCAGCCCCAGCATTTT,CASSSDRGNQPQHF
TRBJ2-7,TRBD1,TRBV20-1,NA,TGCAGTGCTAGTCAGGGGGACACTTACGAGCAGTACTTC,CSASQGDTYEQYF
TRBJ2-1,TRBD1,TRBV10-3,few,TGTGCCATCGGCTGGACAGGGCGGGATGAGCAGTTCTTC,CAIGWTGRDEQFF
TRBJ2-7,NA,TRBV20-1,few,TGCAGTGCTAGAGGGATCGTGGGGATTAGCGAGCAGTACTTC,CSARGIVGISEQYF
TRBJ2-2,NA,TRBV7-2,NA,TGTGCCAGCAGCCAGACTAGAAGCGGTAGCACCGGGGAGCTGTTTTTT,CASSQTRSGSTGELFF
TRBJ2-5,TRBD1,TRBV4-2,NA,TGTGCCAGCAGCCAAGAGGGACAGGGGGCGCGTGAGACCCAGTACTTC,CASSQEGQGARETQYF
TRBJ2-7,NA,TRBV27,NA,TGTGCCTGCAGTTTCGCGGTAAGACACTACGAGCAGTACTTC,CACSFAVRHYEQYF
TRBJ2-2,NA,TRBV4-2,few,TGTGCCAGCAGCGGGGGCCTGAACACCGGGGAGCTGTTTTTT,CASSGGLNTGELFF
TRBJ1-1,NA,TRBV6-5,NA,TGTGCCAGCAGTTACTCCGGGACACGTTCTAAAGGCCCTGAAGCTTTCTTT,CASSYSGTRSKGPEAFF
TRBJ1-2,NA,TRBV28,NA,TGTGCCAGCAGATCCCATGGCCGATATGGCTACACCTTC,CASRSHGRYGYTF
TRBJ1-2,NA,TRBV20-1,NA,TGCAGTGCGGCCCAAGGGGACATAGCCTATGGCTACACCTTC,CSAAQGDIAYGYTF
TRBJ1-1,NA,TRBV2,NA,TGTGCCAGCAGTGTGACAGCCAACACTGAAGCTTTCTTT,CASSVTANTEAFF
TRBJ2-5,NA,TRBV10-3,many,TGTGCCATCAGTGAGGGAGAGACCCAGTACTTC,CAISEGETQYF
TRBJ2-5,NA,TRBV20-1,NA,TGCAGTGCTTCCACGGAGGGGGGGTTGGAGGAGACCCAGTACTTC,CSASTEGGLEETQYF
TRBJ1-2,NA,TRBV5-1,NA,TGCGCCAGCAGCAAAACAGCTAACTATGGCTACACCTTC,CASSKTANYGYTF
TRBJ1-2,NA,TRBV29-1,many,TGCAGCGTCCGTTTGGGAGGCTACACCTTC,CSVRLGGYTF
TRBJ2-3,NA,TRBV7-8,few,TGTGCCAGCAGCTCTTATAGCGGCATCACAGATACGCAGTATTTT,CASSSYSGITDTQYF
TRBJ2-5,NA,TRBV20-1,few,TGCAGTGCTAGAGTGTCGACAGGTCAAGAGACCCAGTACTTC,CSARVSTGQETQYF
TRBJ2-5,NA,TRBV29-1,many,TGCAGCGTTGACTACAAGCTAAGGGAGACCCAGTACTTC,CSVDYKLRETQYF
TRBJ2-1,TRBD1,TRBV6-2/TRBV6-3,few,TGTGCCAGCACTGACCGGGACAGGTACAATGAGCAGTTCTTC,CASTDRDRYNEQFF
TRBJ1-5,NA,TRBV5-1,NA,TGCGCCAGCAGCCTTGATGGTGAACAGCCCCAGCATTTT,CASSLDGEQPQHF
TRBJ2-5,NA,TRBV12-3/TRBV12-4,many,TGCGCCAGCAGCCCATCCCGGGGGGAGACCCAGTACTTC,CASSPSRGETQYF
TRBJ2-7,NA,TRBV28,NA,TGTGCCAGCAGTTCCGGGACCCGGGCCTCCGAGCAGTACTTC,CASSSGTRASEQYF
TRBJ2-1,NA,TRBV20-1,NA,TGCAGTGCTAGAGTTTGGATAATCGGGTTCAATGAGCAGTTCTTC,CSARVWIIGFNEQFF
TRBJ1-2,NA,TRBV5-1,few,TGCGCCAGCAGCTTGGCCTCATCGTTTAACTATGGCTACACCTTC,CASSLASSFNYGYTF